This entry features one T cell receptor (beta chain) sequence. The sample originates from a study of blood T cell repertoires in COVID-19. At the level of the study: COVID-19 samples from acute and convalescent phases originated in the United States, Italy and Spain.

This table comes from immunoSEQ multiplex PCR, and its TCRdb copy is limited to in-frame clones, with some not included. The sample lists more than 250,000 clones, around 84% occurring once. Cohort allocation depended upon clinical history that participants reported. The V segment lost 2 bases and the J segment 0 bases; nucleotides outside the gene matches: 4. The CDR3 length is 17 residues. The V gene's germline CDR1 is LNHDA and CDR2 SQIVND (reference sequence). The source of this sequence is a woman aged 18-29 years who had recovered from COVID-19. The specimen was PBMCs or T cells enriched from blood (not recorded which). The chain couples TRBV19 to TRBJ1-5; 10 positions match TRBD1. This chain's CDR3 is CASSIWTGGDSNQPQHF. CDR3 nucleotides: TGTGCCAGTAGTATATGGACAGGGGGTGATAGCAATCAGCCCCAGCATTTT. Drawing the rest from reference TRBV19 and TRBJ1-5, the complete variable domain is DGGITQSPKYLFRKEGQNVTLSCEQNLNHDAMYWYRQDPGQGLRLIYYSQIVNDFQKGDIAEGYSVSREKKESFPLTVTSAQKNPTAFYLCASSIWTGGDSNQPQHFGDGTRLSIL.